This entry is about one T cell receptor beta chain. Antigen specificity is unknown. Described time point: persistent/refractory GD, antithyroid drugs over 5 years with positive TRAb. The TCR library was made from RNA extracted from PBMCs. Approximately 8.6-milliliter peripheral blood samples went into EDTA tubes. Through Arm-PCR of CDR3 regions and iRepertoire HTBI primers, TCR beta libraries were built. In TCRdb, the multiplex PCR reads were re-called with MiXCR into one record per CDR3 protein. This sample has a few hundred thousand distinct CDR3 sequences, with about a quarter found just once. The sample comes from a study of regulatory T cells in long-lasting Graves disease. Study results and caveats: There was favoring of TRBV28, TRBJ1-2 and TRBJ2-5 in persistent disease. TCR diversity in persistent Graves' patients was below that of newly diagnosed ones.

The J segment lost 3 bases and the V segment lost 3 bases, leaving 14 bases of the junction unmatched. The CDR3 spans 19 residues. Germline V CDR1 and CDR2: MDHEN, SYDVKM. The source material was peripheral blood mononuclear cells (PBMCs), sampled when the disease was refractory, from a patient treated with antithyroid drugs. This sequence originates from a female donor with Graves disease. This chain joins TRBV28 and TRBJ2-2; 9 positions match TRBD1. CDR3 protein: CASSFRAWTGVGDTGELFF. Written as DNA, the CDR3 is TGTGCCAGCAGTTTCCGGGCCTGGACAGGGGTCGGCGACACCGGGGAGCTGTTTTTT.